Below, 3 T cell receptor beta chains from the same sample are listed, as sequenced in a study of monozygotic twins with inflammatory bowel disease. TCRdb re-called the 5' RACE reads; every CDR3 protein appears as one record, without DNA. The listing contains around 450,000 distinct CDR3 sequences. Sequenced sample: blood. These receptor sequences come from a human donor with ulcerative colitis or Crohn's disease, or a healthy co-twin of an affected twin (not recorded which).

This chain uses TRBV6-2 or TRBV6-3 with TRBJ2-7; there is no DNA to check the TCRdb D call of TRBD1. The CDR3 has 14 residues. Germline V CDR1 and CDR2: MNHEY, SVGEGT. This CDR3 reads CASRDRYSSYEQYF.

This rearrangement joins TRBV5-6 to TRBJ1-4; the D gene TCRdb calls, TRBD1, cannot be checked with no DNA. This CDR3 has 16 residues. The V gene's germline CDR1 is SGHDT and CDR2 YYEEEE. Here the CDR3 reads CASSLGRNFQIEKLFF.

The chain combines TRBV5-4 with TRBJ2-3; the TRBD2 assignment by TCRdb is unverifiable without DNA. This CDR3 is built from 13 residues. Per germline, CDR1 SGHNT and CDR2 YYREEE (reference sequence). Here the CDR3 reads CASSFQSLGTQYF.